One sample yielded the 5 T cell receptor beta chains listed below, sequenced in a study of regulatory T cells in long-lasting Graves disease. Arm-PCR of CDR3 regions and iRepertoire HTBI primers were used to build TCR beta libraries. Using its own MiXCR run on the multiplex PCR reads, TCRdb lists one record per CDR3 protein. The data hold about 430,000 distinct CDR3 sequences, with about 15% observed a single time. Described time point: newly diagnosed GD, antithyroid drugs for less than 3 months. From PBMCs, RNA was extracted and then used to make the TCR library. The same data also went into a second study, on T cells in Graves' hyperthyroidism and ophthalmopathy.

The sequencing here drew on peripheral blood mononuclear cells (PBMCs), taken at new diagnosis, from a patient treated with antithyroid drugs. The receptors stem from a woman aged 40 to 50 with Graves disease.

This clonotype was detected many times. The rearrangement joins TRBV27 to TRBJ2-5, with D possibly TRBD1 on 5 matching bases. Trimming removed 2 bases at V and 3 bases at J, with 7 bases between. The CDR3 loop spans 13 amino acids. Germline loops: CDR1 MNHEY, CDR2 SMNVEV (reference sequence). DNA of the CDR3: TGTGCCAGCAGTTTAAGCAGGGAAGAGACCCAGTACTTC. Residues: CASSLSREETQYF.

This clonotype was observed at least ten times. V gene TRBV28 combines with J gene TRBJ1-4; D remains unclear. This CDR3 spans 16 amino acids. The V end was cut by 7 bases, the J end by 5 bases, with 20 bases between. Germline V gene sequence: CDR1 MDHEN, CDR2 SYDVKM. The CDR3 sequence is CASKRTEPSRNEKLFF. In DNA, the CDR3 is TGTGCCAGCAAGAGGACGGAGCCCTCTAGAAATGAAAAACTGTTTTTT.

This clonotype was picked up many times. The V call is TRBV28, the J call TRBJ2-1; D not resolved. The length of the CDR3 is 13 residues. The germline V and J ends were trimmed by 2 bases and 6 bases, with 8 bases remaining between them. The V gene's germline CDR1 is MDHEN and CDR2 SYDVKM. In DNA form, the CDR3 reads TGTGCCAGCAGTTTAAGTACCGTCAATGAGCAGTTCTTC. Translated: CASSLSTVNEQFF.

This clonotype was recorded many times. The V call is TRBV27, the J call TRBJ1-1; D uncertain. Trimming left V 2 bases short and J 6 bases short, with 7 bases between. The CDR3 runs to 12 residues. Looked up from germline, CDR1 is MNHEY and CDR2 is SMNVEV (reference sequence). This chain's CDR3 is CASSLGLPEAFF. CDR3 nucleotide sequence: TGTGCCAGCAGTTTAGGGTTGCCTGAAGCTTTCTTT.

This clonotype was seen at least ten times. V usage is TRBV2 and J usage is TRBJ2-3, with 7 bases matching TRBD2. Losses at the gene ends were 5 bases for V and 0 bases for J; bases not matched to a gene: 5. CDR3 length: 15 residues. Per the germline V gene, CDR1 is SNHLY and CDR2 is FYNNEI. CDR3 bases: TGTGCCAGCAGTAAACGACTAGCTAGCACAGATACGCAGTATTTT. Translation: CASSKRLASTDTQYF.